This T cell receptor (beta chain) was documented in a study of Ad26.COV2.S vaccination and SARS-CoV-2 variants. The study's findings and limits: Reportedly, after vaccination the spike-specific CD8+ and CD4+ T cell responses displayed substantial breadth.

Clones were read by immunoSEQ multiplex PCR, and TCRdb kept only the in-frame ones, dropping some. The sample has hundreds of thousands of clones, roughly 90% seen once; the top ten hold approximately 5.9%. A note on this clone: Antigen unknown.

Treatment here: approximately 18 received Ad26.COV2.S at low or high dose, single or two shots; about five received placebo; per-sample allocation not given. Samples analyzed were those drawn on day 63 after the first vaccine or placebo injection. A Boston adult aged 18-55 years was the donor. Germline trimming cut 0 bases from V and 3 bases from J; bases unmatched to any gene: 8. Germline CDR1 SGDLS, CDR2 YYNGEE. CDR3 size: 17 residues. The clonotype originates from a person between 18 and 59 years old who received the Ad26.COV2.S COVID-19 vaccine or a placebo. Sequenced here: peripheral blood, sampled in a trial of Ad26.COV2.S vaccine versus placebo. V usage is TRBV9 and J usage is TRBJ2-3; 9 nucleotides match TRBD2. The CDR3 coding sequence is TGTGCCAGCAGCGTAGAACCTGCGCGGGGGGGTACAGATACGCAGTATTTT. It specifies CASSVEPARGGTDTQYF.